This is a list of T cell receptor beta chains from one sample in a study of cytomegalovirus exposure and HLA in healthy donors. Data came from immunoSEQ multiplex PCR; TCRdb stores just in-frame clones and leaves some out. The sample lists some 190,000 clones, around four fifths seen once, with approximately 1.6% in the top ten. Sequenced: PBMCs. The receptor set was obtained from a man aged 35 to 55 in good health and CMV-seropositive. Each CDR3 is given with its conserved first and last residue. The D gene is left open where the match is weak. Size is omitted from some rows. Given values are once, few, many or a class for expanded clones.

NA NA 16 TRBJ1-4 TRBV14 CASSLKQEPRNEKLFF TGTGCCAGCAGCCTGAAACAGGAACCTCGTAATGAAAAACTGTTTTTT
NA NA 15 TRBJ2-7 TRBV5-6 CASSLGEETTYEQYF TGTGCCAGCAGCTTAGGCGAGGAGACCACCTACGAGCAGTACTTC
NA TRBD1 14 TRBJ1-1 TRBV6-1 CASSLGTGNTEAFF TGTGCCAGCAGCCTCGGGACAGGGAACACTGAAGCTTTCTTT
few TRBD1 14 TRBJ1-1 TRBV2 CASREQGPGTEAFF TGTGCCAGCAGGGAACAGGGGCCGGGCACTGAAGCTTTCTTT
NA TRBD1 14 TRBJ2-7 TRBV7-8 CASSLRTGSYEQYF TGTGCCAGCAGCCTAAGGACAGGGAGTTACGAGCAGTACTTC
few NA 16 TRBJ2-1 TRBV6-4 CASSDSSTGDYNEQFF TGTGCCAGCAGTGACTCGAGTACGGGAGACTACAATGAGCAGTTCTTC
NA NA 14 TRBJ2-3 TRBV11-1 CASSLSSNTDTQYF TGTGCCAGCAGCTTGTCCAGTAACACAGATACGCAGTATTTT
NA NA 15 TRBJ2-7 TRBV5-1 CASSLGGSGTYEQYF TGCGCCAGCAGCTTGGGCGGTAGCGGAACCTACGAGCAGTACTTC
NA NA 14 TRBJ1-5 TRBV11-1 CASSLAGNNQPQHF TGTGCCAGCAGCTTAGCGGGCAACAATCAGCCCCAGCATTTT
NA NA 15 TRBJ2-5 TRBV19 CASSIPGQDRKTQYF TGTGCCAGTAGTATACCCGGTCAGGATCGGAAGACCCAGTACTTC
once TRBD1 15 TRBJ1-2 TRBV5-1 CASSPPQTGGSGYTF TGCGCCAGCAGCCCCCCCCAGACAGGGGGCTCTGGCTACACCTTC
NA TRBD1 14 TRBJ1-5 TRBV19 CASSLQGAQQPQHF TGTGCCAGTTCTCTACAGGGGGCACAACAGCCCCAGCATTTT
NA TRBD1 15 TRBJ1-2 TRBV7-8 CASSFGTGWNYGYTF TGTGCCAGCAGCTTCGGGACAGGATGGAACTATGGCTACACCTTC
NA NA 14 TRBJ1-5 TRBV5-6 CASSLRGYNQPQHF TGTGCCAGCAGCTTACGGGGGTACAATCAGCCCCAGCATTTT
once NA 15 TRBJ2-1 TRBV5-6 CASSPYRESYNEQFF TGTGCCAGCAGCCCTTACAGGGAGTCCTACAATGAGCAGTTCTTC
NA NA 14 TRBJ2-7 TRBV18 CASSPGGTSYEQYF TGTGCCAGCTCACCTGGCGGGACCTCCTACGAGCAGTACTTC
NA NA 14 TRBJ1-4 TRBV2 CASSMLLTNEKLFF TGTGCCAGCAGTATGTTATTGACTAATGAAAAACTGTTTTTT
few TRBD1 16 TRBJ1-5 TRBV19 CASSIYPQGGNQPQHF TGTGCCAGTAGTATTTATCCCCAGGGGGGCAATCAGCCCCAGCATTTT
NA TRBD2 14 TRBJ2-4 TRBV13 CASSPTGGGNIQYF TGTGCCAGCAGCCCTACGGGAGGAGGGAACATTCAGTACTTC
NA TRBD1 15 TRBJ1-3 TRBV6-5 CASSPGQGAIHTIYF TGTGCCAGCAGTCCGGGACAGGGGGCGATCCACACCATATATTTT
NA NA 14 TRBJ2-7 TRBV6-6 CASSYSGSGGEQYF TGTGCCAGCAGTTACTCCGGGAGCGGCGGCGAGCAGTACTTC
NA NA 16 TRBJ2-7 TRBV4-3 CASSQQQHRATYEQYF TGCGCCAGCAGCCAGCAGCAACACAGGGCGACCTACGAGCAGTACTTC
NA TRBD1 14 TRBJ2-3 TRBV2 CATSRDRGRDTQYF TGTGCCACCAGCCGGGACAGGGGTCGGGATACGCAGTATTTT
once TRBD1 15 TRBJ1-3 TRBV6-5 CASSSTGQGGNTIYF TGTGCCAGCAGTTCCACCGGACAGGGAGGAAACACCATATATTTT
NA NA 15 TRBJ2-1 TRBV18 CASSPTGTGKNEQFF TGTGCCAGCTCACCAACCGGAACAGGGAAAAATGAGCAGTTCTTC
NA TRBD2 17 TRBJ2-1 TRBV19 CASSTYATSGRAGEQFF TGTGCCAGTAGTACCTACGCCACTAGCGGGAGGGCTGGTGAGCAGTTCTTC
NA TRBD2 15 TRBJ2-1 TRBV29-1 CSVDDGRGSYNEQFF TGCAGCGTTGACGATGGGAGGGGTTCCTACAATGAGCAGTTCTTC
few TRBD1 14 TRBJ2-2 TRBV14 CASSQATGPGELFF TGTGCCAGCAGCCAAGCGACAGGGCCCGGGGAGCTGTTTTTT
NA NA 11 TRBJ2-5 TRBV11-2 CASSMSKTQYF TGTGCCAGCAGCATGAGTAAGACCCAGTACTTC
NA NA 16 TRBJ2-2 TRBV5-4 CASSRLTGVESGELFF TGTGCCAGCAGCCGTCTTACGGGGGTTGAATCCGGGGAGCTGTTTTTT
NA NA 13 TRBJ1-2 TRBV11-2 CASQAGAHYGYTF TGTGCCAGCCAGGCAGGGGCGCACTATGGCTACACCTTC
NA TRBD2 17 TRBJ2-1 TRBV5-4 CASSFGTSGSSYNEQFF TGTGCCAGCAGCTTTGGGACTAGCGGGAGCTCCTACAATGAGCAGTTCTTC
NA NA 19 TRBJ1-3 TRBV7-8 CASSLGFNRVTSSGNTIYF TGTGCCAGCAGCTTAGGTTTTAATCGGGTCACAAGCTCTGGAAACACCATATATTTT
NA NA 13 TRBJ2-7 TRBV18 CASSASSSYEQYF TGTGCCAGCTCCGCTTCTAGCTCCTACGAGCAGTACTTC
NA TRBD2 14 TRBJ2-7 TRBV6-1 CASRVAGLSYEQYF TGTGCCAGCAGGGTAGCGGGGCTCTCCTACGAGCAGTACTTC
NA TRBD2 15 TRBJ2-5 TRBV6-1 CASRREGMYQETQYF TGTGCCAGCAGACGGGAGGGAATGTACCAAGAGACCCAGTACTTC
NA TRBD1 15 TRBJ1-1 TRBV15 CATSRKLQGSTEAFF TGTGCCACCAGCAGAAAATTACAGGGGAGCACTGAAGCTTTCTTT
few TRBD2 17 TRBJ2-7 TRBV9 CASSVGGRAGGIHEQYF TGTGCCAGCAGCGTAGGAGGGAGGGCGGGAGGAATACACGAGCAGTACTTC
NA NA 13 TRBJ2-1 TRBV18 CASSSSEGDEQFF TGTGCCAGCTCGTCATCCGAGGGGGATGAGCAGTTCTTC
NA NA 14 TRBJ1-2 TRBV6-6 CASSYEGFSYGYTF TGTGCCAGCAGTTACGAGGGATTTTCCTATGGCTACACCTTC
NA NA 13 TRBJ1-1 TRBV6-6 CASSYSSGNGAFF TGTGCCAGCAGTTACTCGTCAGGGAACGGAGCTTTCTTT
once NA 16 TRBJ2-7 TRBV27 CASSLSIGGPSYEQYF TGTGCCAGCAGTTTATCGATTGGGGGCCCCTCCTACGAGCAGTACTTC
once NA 11 TRBJ2-7 TRBV30 CAWSRDYEQYF TGTGCCTGGAGTCGGGACTACGAGCAGTACTTC
once TRBD1 15 TRBJ1-1 TRBV30 CAWIRQGGMNTEAFF TGTGCCTGGATCAGACAGGGGGGAATGAACACTGAAGCTTTCTTT
NA NA 12 TRBJ1-2 TRBV9 CASSRDSYGYTF TGTGCCAGCAGCCGAGACAGCTATGGCTACACCTTC
NA TRBD1 14 TRBJ1-2 TRBV19 CASSIGTGNYGYTF TGTGCCAGTAGTATCGGGACAGGGAACTATGGCTACACCTTC